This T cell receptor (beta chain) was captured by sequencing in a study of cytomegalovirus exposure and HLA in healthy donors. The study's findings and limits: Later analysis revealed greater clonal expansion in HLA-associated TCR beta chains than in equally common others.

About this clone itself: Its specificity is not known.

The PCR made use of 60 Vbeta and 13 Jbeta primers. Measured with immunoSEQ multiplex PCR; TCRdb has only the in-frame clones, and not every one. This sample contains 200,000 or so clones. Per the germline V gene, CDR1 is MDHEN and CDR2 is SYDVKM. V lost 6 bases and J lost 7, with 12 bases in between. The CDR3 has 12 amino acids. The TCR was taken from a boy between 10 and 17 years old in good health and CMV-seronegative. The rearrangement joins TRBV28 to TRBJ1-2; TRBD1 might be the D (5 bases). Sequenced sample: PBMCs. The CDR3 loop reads CASSLGGSGYTF. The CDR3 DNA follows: TGTGCCAGCAGCCTGGGGGGGAGTGGCTACACCTTC.